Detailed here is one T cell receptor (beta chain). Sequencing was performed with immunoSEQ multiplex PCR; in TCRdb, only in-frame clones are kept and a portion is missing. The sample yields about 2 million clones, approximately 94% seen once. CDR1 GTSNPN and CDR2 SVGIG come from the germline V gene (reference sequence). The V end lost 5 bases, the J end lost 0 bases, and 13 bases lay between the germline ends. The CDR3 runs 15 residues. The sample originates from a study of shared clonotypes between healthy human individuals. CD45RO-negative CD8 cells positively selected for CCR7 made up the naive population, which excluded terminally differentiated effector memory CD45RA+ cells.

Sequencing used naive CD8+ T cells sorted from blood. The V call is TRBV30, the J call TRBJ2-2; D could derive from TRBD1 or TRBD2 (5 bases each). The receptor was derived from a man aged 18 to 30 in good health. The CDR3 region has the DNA TGTGCCTGGTACCCGGGACCGTCGAACACCGGGGAGCTGTTTTTT. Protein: CAWYPGPSNTGELFF.